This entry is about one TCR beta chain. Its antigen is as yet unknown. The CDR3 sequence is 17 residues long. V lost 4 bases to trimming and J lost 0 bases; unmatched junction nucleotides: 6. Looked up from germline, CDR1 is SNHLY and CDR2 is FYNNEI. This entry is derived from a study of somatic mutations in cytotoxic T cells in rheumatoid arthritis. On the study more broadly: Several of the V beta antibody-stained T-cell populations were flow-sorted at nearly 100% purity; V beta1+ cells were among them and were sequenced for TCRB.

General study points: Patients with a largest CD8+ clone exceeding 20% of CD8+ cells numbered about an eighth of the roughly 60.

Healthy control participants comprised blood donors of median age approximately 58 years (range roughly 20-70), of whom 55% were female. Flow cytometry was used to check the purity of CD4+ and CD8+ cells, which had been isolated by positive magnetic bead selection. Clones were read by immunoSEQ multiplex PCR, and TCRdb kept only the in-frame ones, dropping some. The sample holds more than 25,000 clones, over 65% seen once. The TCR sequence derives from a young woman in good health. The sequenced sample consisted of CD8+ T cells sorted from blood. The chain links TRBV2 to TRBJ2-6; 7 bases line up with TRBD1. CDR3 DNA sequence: TGTGCCAGCAGTGGAGACAGGGAAGGCTCTGGGGCCAACGTCCTGACTTTC. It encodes CASSGDREGSGANVLTF.